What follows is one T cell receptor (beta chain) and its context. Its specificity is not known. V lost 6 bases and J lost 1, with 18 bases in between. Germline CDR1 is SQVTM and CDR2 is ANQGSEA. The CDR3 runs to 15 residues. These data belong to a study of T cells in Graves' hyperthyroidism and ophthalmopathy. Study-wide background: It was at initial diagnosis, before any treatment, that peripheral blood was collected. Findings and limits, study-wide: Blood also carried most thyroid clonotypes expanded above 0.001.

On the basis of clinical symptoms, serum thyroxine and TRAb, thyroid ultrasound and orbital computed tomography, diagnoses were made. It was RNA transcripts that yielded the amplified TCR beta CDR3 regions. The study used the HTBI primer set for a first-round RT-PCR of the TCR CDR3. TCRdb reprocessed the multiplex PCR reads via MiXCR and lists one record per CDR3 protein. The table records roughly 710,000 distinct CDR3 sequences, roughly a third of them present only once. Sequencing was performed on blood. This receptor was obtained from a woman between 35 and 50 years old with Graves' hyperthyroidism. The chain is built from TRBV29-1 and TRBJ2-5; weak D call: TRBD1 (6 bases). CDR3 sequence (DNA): TGCAGCGTACCACCAGGACAGATATCCCAAGAGACCCAGTACTTC. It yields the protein CSVPPGQISQETQYF.